These 5 T cell receptor beta chains were sequenced from one sample in a study of blood T cell repertoires in COVID-19 (dated by TCRdb to 2019 to 2021). The library relied on the immunoSEQ multiplex PCR assay. TCRdb limited this immuneACCESS table to in-frame rearrangements with V and J called. A share of clones is missing; checked studies link under half to unresolved V genes, and the rest is unexplained. Recorded for this sample are approximately 100,000 clones; about 87% of them occurred a single time. In total, the top ten clones hold around 15% of the sample. Specimen: peripheral blood. Receptors were obtained from a man aged 45-65 years with acute or convalescent COVID-19.

This chain joins TRBV10-2 and TRBJ1-2, with D perhaps matching TRBD1 (6 bases). V dropped 3 bases and J dropped 5 bases, with 10 bases sitting between them. The CDR3 runs to 13 residues. Germline V gene sequence: CDR1 WSHSY, CDR2 SAAADI. CDR3 residues: CASSDGGGYGYTF. The CDR3 DNA is TGCGCCAGCAGTGATGGGGGCGGATATGGCTACACCTTC.

V is TRBV5-4 and J is TRBJ2-5, with D possibly matching TRBD1 (6 bases). Per germline, CDR1 SGHNT and CDR2 YYREEE (reference sequence). This CDR3 comprises 14 residues. V lost 4 bases to trimming and J lost 3 bases, with 13 bases between them. CDR3 in amino acids: CASSVRDIKETQYF. The CDR3 DNA reads TGTGCCAGCAGCGTCCGGGACATTAAAGAGACCCAGTACTTC.

The chain uses TRBV18 and TRBJ1-2, with 7 positions matching TRBD1. V lost 3 bases and J lost 4; bases outside the gene matches: 8. This CDR3 has 15 amino acids. CDR1 and CDR2 from the germline V gene are KGHSH and LQKENI. In DNA form, the CDR3 reads TGTGCCAGCTCACCGAAGACAGGGATAACCTATGGCTACACCTTC. Its translation: CASSPKTGITYGYTF.

In the case of this clone: One end of the junction fails to match germline, which may point to a read error. The V gene is TRBV20-1, the J gene TRBJ2-3, with D possibly called TRBD1 or TRBD2 (6 bases each). This CDR3 has 11 amino acids. Germline V lookup: CDR1 DFQATT, CDR2 SNEGSKA (reference sequence). The CDR3 coding sequence is TGCAGTGCTCGAGAGGGGGGTACGCAGTATTTT. Translated, it gives CSAREGGTQYF.

The chain employs TRBV6-5 and TRBJ2-1; 11 bases match TRBD2. The CDR3 has 14 amino acids. Germline lookup yields CDR1 MNHEY and CDR2 SVGAGI. V shed 10 bases, J shed 7 bases, and the junction held 9 bases outside the gene matches. CDR3 coding DNA: TGTGCCACCGCCACACTAGCGGGAGTGAATGAGCAGTTCTTC. Encoded protein: CATATLAGVNEQFF.